Below are 15 T cell receptor beta chains sequenced from a single sample in a study of blood T cell repertoires in COVID-19. TCRdb's table, derived via immunoSEQ multiplex PCR, lists solely in-frame clones and lacks some. Of about 110,000 clones in the sample, over 60% were seen once. Sequenced material: peripheral blood. The receptors come from a woman aged 80 or over with active or convalescent COVID-19.

The chain employs TRBV7-8 and TRBJ2-2; TRBD1 might be the D (5 bases). The germline V and J ends were trimmed by 5 bases and 5 bases, with 9 bases remaining between them. The germline V gene has CDR1 SGHVS and CDR2 FQNEAQ. CDR3 length: 13 amino acids. The CDR3 DNA reads as TGTGCCAGCAGCCACGCAGGGACCGGGGAGCTGTTTTTT. This gives the protein CASSHAGTGELFF.

The chain joins TRBV3-1 (or the pseudogene TRBV3-2) to TRBJ2-7; weak D call: TRBD1 (5 bases). V lost 0 bases and J 8 bases, leaving 14 bases between the germline ends. The CDR3 totals 14 residues. Germline CDR1 LGHDT, CDR2 YNNKEL (reference sequence). The CDR3 loop reads CASSQDRWGLKQYF. CDR3 in DNA: TGTGCCAGCAGCCAAGATCGTTGGGGCCTCAAGCAGTACTTC.

V and J are TRBV28 and TRBJ1-4, with 9 bases matching TRBD1. The junction had 9 bases not matched to a gene; V was cut back by 6 bases and J by 7 bases. CDR1 and CDR2 from the germline V gene are MDHEN and SYDVKM. The CDR3 sequence is 15 residues long. This CDR3 is CASSTPTGGSEKLFF. CDR3 nucleotides: TGTGCCAGCAGCACCCCGACAGGGGGGTCTGAAAAACTGTTTTTT.

The chain has TRBV6-2 or TRBV6-3 and TRBJ2-4; 8 bases are a match to TRBD2. V trimming: 6 bases; J trimming: 3 bases; junction bases outside the gene matches: 16. CDR1 MNHEY and CDR2 SVGEGT come from the germline V gene. The CDR3 sequence is 18 residues long. The CDR3 sequence is CASSPLAARRLVKNIQYF. The DNA of the CDR3 is TGTGCCAGCAGCCCACTAGCGGCCCGGCGGTTGGTCAAAAACATTCAGTACTTC.

CDR3 DNA: TGCGCCAGCAGCTCGACAGGGGCCTTACCTCCATACTATGGCTACACCTTC. Amino acid sequence: CASSSTGALPPYYGYTF. The chain carries TRBV5-1 and TRBJ1-2; 8 bases match TRBD1. This CDR3 spans 17 amino acids. After removal of 3 bases from V and 3 bases from J, the junction contained 13 bases not matched to a gene. Germline CDR1 reads SGHRS; CDR2 reads YFSETQ.

This clone was detected a few times. This chain uses TRBV4-3 with TRBJ1-1; 9 nucleotides agree with TRBD1. Germline V CDR1 and CDR2: LGHNA, YSLEER. V dropped 1 base and J dropped 6; count of bases not matched to a gene: 6. This CDR3 has 15 residues. CDR3 sequence (DNA): TGCGCCAGCAGCCAAGGTTTACAGGGGGCCGCTGAAGCTTTCTTT. It codes for CASSQGLQGAAEAFF.

The rearrangement uses TRBV7-2 and TRBJ2-3; maybe TRBD2 (6 bases). V shed 6 bases and J shed 5 bases, with 12 bases lying between them. Germline V gene lookup returns CDR1 SGHTA and CDR2 FQGNSA. There are 13 residues in the CDR3. Written as DNA, the CDR3 is TGTGCCAGCAGGCTCAGAGCGGGAGATACGCAGTATTTT. Translating it yields CASRLRAGDTQYF.

The rearrangement uses TRBV21-1 and TRBJ1-2. TRBV21-1 is described as a pseudogene. The CDR3 runs to 13 residues. This CDR3 reads CASSKRDYHGYTF. CDR3 sequence (DNA): TGTGCCAGCAGCAAACGGGACTACCATGGCTACACCTTC.

The chain couples TRBV7-9 to TRBJ2-5; TRBD1 is a possible D gene (6 bases). CDR1 and CDR2 from the germline V gene are SEHNR and FQNEAQ (reference sequence). The CDR3 is 18 amino acids. Trimming cost V 4 bases and J 5 bases, with 26 bases left between them. CDR3 protein: CASSSYSGPHRVVETQYF. The CDR3 nucleotides read TGTGCCAGCAGCTCTTACTCCGGGCCTCACAGGGTTGTGGAGACCCAGTACTTC.

J is TRBJ2-2 and V is TRBV5-1, with 8 bases lining up with TRBD2. CDR1 and CDR2 (germline): SGHRS, YFSETQ. The ends lost 2 bases at V and 8 bases at J; junction bases unmatched: 5. This CDR3 is built from 14 residues. The CDR3 DNA follows: TGCGCCAGCAGCTTAATTAGCGGGATGGGGGAGCTGTTTTTT. Translated: CASSLISGMGELFF.

The chain couples TRBV5-6 to TRBJ2-7; no definite D call. V lost 6 bases, J lost 2 bases, and 15 bases lay in between. CDR3 length: 14 residues. The V gene's germline CDR1 is SGHDT and CDR2 YYEEEE. The CDR3 DNA is TGTGCCAGCACCAAGAGTGGCGGAACCTACGAGCAGTACTTC. Translating gives CASTKSGGTYEQYF. Complete variable domain (other parts from reference TRBV5-6 and TRBJ2-7): DAGVTQSPTHLIKTRGQQVTLRCSPKSGHDTVSWYQQALGQGPQFIFQYYEEEERQRGNFPDRFSGHQFPNYSSELNVNALLLGDSALYLCASTKSGGTYEQYFGPGTRLTVT.

V is TRBV7-2 and J is TRBJ2-1; a possible D gene is TRBD1 (5 bases). This CDR3 has 14 amino acids. CDR1 is SGHTA, CDR2 FQGNSA, per germline. The V end was cut by 5 bases, the J end by 2 bases, with 10 bases between. CDR3 region: CASSEGVAYNEQFF. Here the CDR3 DNA reads TGTGCCAGCAGCGAAGGGGTAGCCTACAATGAGCAGTTCTTC.

This clone has more than one count but fewer than ten. In nucleotides, the CDR3 is TGTGCCAGCACCCACCGCGGACAGGGCTATGGCTACACCTTC. This encodes CASTHRGQGYGYTF. The chain is built from TRBV28 and TRBJ1-2; 8 bases map to TRBD1. Losses at the gene ends were 7 bases for V and 4 bases for J; bases not matched to a gene: 8. The CDR3 is made up of 14 amino acids. Germline V gives CDR1 MDHEN, CDR2 SYDVKM.

Only one count was recorded for this clone. The chain uses TRBV10-3 and TRBJ2-7; possibly TRBD1 for D (5 bases). This CDR3 has 14 residues. Germline V lookup: CDR1 ENHRY, CDR2 SYGVKD. V was shortened by 7 bases and J by 3 bases, with 16 bases between the two germline ends. The CDR3 here is CAIKGPTEDYEQYF. The CDR3 DNA reads as TGTGCCATCAAGGGGCCGACAGAGGACTACGAGCAGTACTTC.

The sample holds one count of this clone. The chain joins TRBV29-1 to TRBJ2-7; 9 bases align to TRBD1. The V and J ends lost 6 bases and 1 base, in that order; junction bases with no gene match: 7. Germline V gene sequence: CDR1 SQVTM, CDR2 ANQGSEA. The CDR3 covers 14 residues. The CDR3 protein is CSVEAGQGSYEQYF. DNA of the CDR3: TGCAGCGTCGAGGCGGGACAGGGTTCCTACGAGCAGTACTTC.